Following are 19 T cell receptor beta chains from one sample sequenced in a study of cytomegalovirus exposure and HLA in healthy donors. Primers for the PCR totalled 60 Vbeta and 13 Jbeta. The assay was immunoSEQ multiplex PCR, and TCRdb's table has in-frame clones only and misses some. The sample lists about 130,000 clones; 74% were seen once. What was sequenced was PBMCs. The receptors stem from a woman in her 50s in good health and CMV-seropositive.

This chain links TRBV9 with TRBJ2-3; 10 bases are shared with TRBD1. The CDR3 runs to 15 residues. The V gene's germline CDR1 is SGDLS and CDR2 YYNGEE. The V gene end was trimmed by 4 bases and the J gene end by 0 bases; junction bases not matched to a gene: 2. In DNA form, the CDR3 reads TGTGCCAGCAGCCAGACAGGGGGCAGCACAGATACGCAGTATTTT. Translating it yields CASSQTGGSTDTQYF.

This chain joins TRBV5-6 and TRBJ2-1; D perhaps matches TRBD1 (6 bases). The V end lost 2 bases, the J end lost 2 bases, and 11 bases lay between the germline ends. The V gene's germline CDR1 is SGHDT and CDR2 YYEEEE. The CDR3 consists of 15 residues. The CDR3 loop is CASSLTGHTYNEQFF. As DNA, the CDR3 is TGTGCCAGCAGCTTAACAGGGCACACCTACAATGAGCAGTTCTTC.

CDR3 region: CASIDSEYGYTF. The CDR3 DNA sequence: TGTGCCAGCATCGACAGCGAGTATGGCTACACCTTC. The rearrangement joins TRBV28 to TRBJ1-2; maybe TRBD1 (5 bases). The V end lost 7 bases, the J end lost 5 bases, and 11 bases lay between the germline ends. CDR3 length: 12 residues. The germline gives CDR1 MDHEN, CDR2 SYDVKM.

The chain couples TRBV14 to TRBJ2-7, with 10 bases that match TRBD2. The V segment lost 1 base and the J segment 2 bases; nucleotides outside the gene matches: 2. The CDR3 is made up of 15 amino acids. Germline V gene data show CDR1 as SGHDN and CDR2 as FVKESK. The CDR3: CASSQVSGGAYEQYF. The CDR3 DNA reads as TGTGCCAGCAGCCAAGTCAGCGGGGGGGCCTACGAGCAGTACTTC. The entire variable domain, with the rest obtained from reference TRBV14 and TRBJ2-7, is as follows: EAGVTQFPSHSVIEKGQTVTLRCDPISGHDNLYWYRRVMGKEIKFLLHFVKESKQDESGMPNNRFLAERTGGTYSTLKVQPAELEDSGVYFCASSQVSGGAYEQYFGPGTRLTVT.

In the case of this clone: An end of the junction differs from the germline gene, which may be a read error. The CDR3 protein is CARSRDAQGQGTEAFF. The CDR3 DNA sequence: TGCGCCCGCAGCCGCGACGCTCAGGGGCAGGGAACTGAAGCTTTCTTT. The chain uses TRBV5-1 and TRBJ1-1; the D gene is possibly TRBD1 (6 bases). This CDR3 comprises 16 residues. Per the germline V gene, CDR1 is SGHRS and CDR2 is YFSETQ.

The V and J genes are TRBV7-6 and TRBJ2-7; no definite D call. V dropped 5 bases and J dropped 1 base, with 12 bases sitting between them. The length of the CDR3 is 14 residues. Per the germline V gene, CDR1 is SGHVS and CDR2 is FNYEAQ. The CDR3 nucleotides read TGTGCCAGCAGCCCTAGGCCTTCGTCCTACGAGCAGTACTTC. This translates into CASSPRPSSYEQYF.

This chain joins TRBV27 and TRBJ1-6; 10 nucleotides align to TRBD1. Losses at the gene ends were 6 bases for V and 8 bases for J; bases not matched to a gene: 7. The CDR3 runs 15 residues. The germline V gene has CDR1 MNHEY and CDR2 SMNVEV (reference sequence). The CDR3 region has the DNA TGTGCCAGCAGCCGGACCGGGACAGGGGATTCACCCCTCCACTTT. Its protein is CASSRTGTGDSPLHF.

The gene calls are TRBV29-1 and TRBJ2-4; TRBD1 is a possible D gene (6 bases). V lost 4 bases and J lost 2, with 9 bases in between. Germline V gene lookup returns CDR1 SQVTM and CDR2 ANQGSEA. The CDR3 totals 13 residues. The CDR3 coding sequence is TGCAGCGTTGGGCAGGGGACCAAAAACATTCAGTACTTC. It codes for CSVGQGTKNIQYF.

The CDR3 DNA reads TGTGCCAGCAGTCCCGGCCAAGAGACCCAGTACTTC. It is translated as CASSPGQETQYF. This chain joins TRBV27 and TRBJ2-5; D not resolved. The CDR3 covers 12 residues. V lost 5 bases, J lost 1 base, and 5 bases lay in between. The germline gives CDR1 MNHEY, CDR2 SMNVEV (reference sequence).

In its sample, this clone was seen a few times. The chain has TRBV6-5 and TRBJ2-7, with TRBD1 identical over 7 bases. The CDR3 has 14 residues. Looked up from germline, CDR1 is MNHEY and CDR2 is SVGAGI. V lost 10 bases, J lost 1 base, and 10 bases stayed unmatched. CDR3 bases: TGTGCCATCCAGAGGGACAGCTCTTCCTACGAGCAGTACTTC. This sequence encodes CAIQRDSSSYEQYF.

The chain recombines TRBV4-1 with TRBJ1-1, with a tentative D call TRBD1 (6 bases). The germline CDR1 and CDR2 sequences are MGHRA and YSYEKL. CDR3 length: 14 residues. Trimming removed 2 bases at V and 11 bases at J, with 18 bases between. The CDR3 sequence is CASSQQGGGLGAFF. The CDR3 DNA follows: TGCGCCAGCAGCCAACAAGGGGGGGGCCTGGGGGCTTTCTTT.

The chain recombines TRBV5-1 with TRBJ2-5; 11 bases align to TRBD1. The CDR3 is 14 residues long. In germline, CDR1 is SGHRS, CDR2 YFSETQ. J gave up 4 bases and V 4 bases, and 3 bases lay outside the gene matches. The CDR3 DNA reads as TGCGCCAGCAGCACGGGACAGGGGGGAGAGACCCAGTACTTC. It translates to CASSTGQGGETQYF.

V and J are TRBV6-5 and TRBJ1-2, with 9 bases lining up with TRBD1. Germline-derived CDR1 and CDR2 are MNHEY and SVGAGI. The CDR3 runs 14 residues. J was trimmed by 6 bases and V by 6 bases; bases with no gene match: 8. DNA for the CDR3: TGTGCCAGCAGAGAGACAGGGGGATTCGATGGCTACACCTTC. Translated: CASRETGGFDGYTF.

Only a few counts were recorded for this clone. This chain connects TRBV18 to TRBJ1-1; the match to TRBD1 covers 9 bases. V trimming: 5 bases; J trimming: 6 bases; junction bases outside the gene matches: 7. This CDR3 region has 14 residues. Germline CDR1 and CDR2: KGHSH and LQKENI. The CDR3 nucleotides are TGTGCCAGCTCAGTCGTGACAGGGGGATCTGAAGCTTTCTTT. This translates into CASSVVTGGSEAFF. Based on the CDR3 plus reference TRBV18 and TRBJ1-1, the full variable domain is NAGVMQNPRHLVRRRGQEARLRCSPMKGHSHVYWYRQLPEEGLKFMVYLQKENIIDESGMPKERFSAEFPKEGPSILRIQQVVRGDSAAYFCASSVVTGGSEAFFGQGTRLTVV.

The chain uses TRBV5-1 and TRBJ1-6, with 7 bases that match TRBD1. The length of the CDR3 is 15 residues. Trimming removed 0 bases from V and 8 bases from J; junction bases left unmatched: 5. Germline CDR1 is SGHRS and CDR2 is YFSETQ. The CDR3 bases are TGCGCCAGCAGCTTGGACGGGACAGTCTATTCACCCCTCCACTTT. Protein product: CASSLDGTVYSPLHF. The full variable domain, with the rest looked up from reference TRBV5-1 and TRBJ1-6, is KAGVTQTPRYLIKTRGQQVTLSCSPISGHRSVSWYQQTPGQGLQFLFEYFSETQRNKGNFPGRFSGRQFSNSRSEMNVSTLELGDSALYLCASSLDGTVYSPLHFGNGTRLTVT.

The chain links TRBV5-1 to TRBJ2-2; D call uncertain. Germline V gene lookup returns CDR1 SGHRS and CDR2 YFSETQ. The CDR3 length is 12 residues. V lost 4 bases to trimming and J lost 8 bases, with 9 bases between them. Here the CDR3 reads CASSQTRGELFF. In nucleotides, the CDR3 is TGCGCCAGCAGCCAGACAAGAGGGGAGCTGTTTTTT.

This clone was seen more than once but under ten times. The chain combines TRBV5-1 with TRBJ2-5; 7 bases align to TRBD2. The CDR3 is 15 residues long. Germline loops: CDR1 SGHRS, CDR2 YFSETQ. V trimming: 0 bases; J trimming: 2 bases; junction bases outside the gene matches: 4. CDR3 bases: TGCGCCAGCAGCTTGGAAGCCGGGGGGCAAGAGACCCAGTACTTC. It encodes CASSLEAGGQETQYF. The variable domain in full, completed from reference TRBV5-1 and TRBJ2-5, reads KAGVTQTPRYLIKTRGQQVTLSCSPISGHRSVSWYQQTPGQGLQFLFEYFSETQRNKGNFPGRFSGRQFSNSRSEMNVSTLELGDSALYLCASSLEAGGQETQYFGPGTRLLVL.

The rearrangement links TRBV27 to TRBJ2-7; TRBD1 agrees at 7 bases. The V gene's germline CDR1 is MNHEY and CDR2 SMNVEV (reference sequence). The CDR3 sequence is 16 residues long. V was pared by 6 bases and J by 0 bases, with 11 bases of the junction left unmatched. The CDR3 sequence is CASSSESRDSSYEQYF. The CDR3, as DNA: TGTGCCAGCAGCTCCGAATCCCGGGACAGCTCCTACGAGCAGTACTTC.

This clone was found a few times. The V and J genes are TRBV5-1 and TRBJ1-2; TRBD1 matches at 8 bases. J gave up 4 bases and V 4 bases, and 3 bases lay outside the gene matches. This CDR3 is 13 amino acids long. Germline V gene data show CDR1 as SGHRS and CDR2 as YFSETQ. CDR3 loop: CASSPGGGYGYTF. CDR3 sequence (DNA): TGCGCCAGCAGCCCAGGGGGCGGCTATGGCTACACCTTC.